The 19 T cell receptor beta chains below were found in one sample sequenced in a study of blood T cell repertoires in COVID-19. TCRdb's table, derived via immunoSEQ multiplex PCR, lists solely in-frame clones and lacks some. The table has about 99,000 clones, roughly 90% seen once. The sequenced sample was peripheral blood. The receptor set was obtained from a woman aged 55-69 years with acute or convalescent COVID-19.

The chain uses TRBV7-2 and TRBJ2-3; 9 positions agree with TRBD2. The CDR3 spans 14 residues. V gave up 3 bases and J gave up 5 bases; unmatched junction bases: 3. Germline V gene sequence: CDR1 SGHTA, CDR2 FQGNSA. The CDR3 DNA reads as TGTGCCAGCAGCTTCCGTAGCGGGAGAGATACGCAGTATTTT. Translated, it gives CASSFRSGRDTQYF.

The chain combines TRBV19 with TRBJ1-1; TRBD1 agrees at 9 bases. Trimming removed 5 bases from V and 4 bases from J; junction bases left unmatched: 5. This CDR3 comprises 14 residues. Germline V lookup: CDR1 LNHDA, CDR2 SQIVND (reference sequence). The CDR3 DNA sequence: TGTGCCAGTAGTCCAGGGACAGGGACCACTGAAGCTTTCTTT. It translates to CASSPGTGTTEAFF. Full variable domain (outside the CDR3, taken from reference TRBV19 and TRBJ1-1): DGGITQSPKYLFRKEGQNVTLSCEQNLNHDAMYWYRQDPGQGLRLIYYSQIVNDFQKGDIAEGYSVSREKKESFPLTVTSAQKNPTAFYLCASSPGTGTTEAFFGQGTRLTVV.

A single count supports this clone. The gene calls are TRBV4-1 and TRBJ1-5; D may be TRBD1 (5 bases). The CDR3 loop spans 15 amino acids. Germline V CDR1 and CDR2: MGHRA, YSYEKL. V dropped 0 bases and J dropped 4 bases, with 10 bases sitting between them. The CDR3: CASSQDGAVNQPQHF. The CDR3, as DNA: TGCGCCAGCAGCCAAGATGGGGCAGTTAATCAGCCCCAGCATTTT.

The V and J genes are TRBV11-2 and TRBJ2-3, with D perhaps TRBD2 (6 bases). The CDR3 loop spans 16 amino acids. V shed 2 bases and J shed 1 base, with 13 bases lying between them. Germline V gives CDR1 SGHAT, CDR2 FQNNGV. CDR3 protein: CASSLPFERGTDTQYF. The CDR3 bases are TGTGCCAGCAGCTTACCTTTTGAGCGGGGCACAGATACGCAGTATTTT.

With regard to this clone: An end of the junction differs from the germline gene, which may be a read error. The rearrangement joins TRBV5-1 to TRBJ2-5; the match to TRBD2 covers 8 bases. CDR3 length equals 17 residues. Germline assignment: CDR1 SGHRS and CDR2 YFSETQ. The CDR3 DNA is TGCACCAGCAGCCCCCGGGGGTCTAGCGGGTACCAAGAGACCCAGTACTTC. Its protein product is CTSSPRGSSGYQETQYF.

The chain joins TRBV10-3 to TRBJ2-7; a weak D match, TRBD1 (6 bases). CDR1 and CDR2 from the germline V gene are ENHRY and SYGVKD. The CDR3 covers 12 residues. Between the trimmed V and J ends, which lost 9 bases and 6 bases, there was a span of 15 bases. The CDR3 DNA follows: TGTGCCATAGGGACAAGGGTGGGCGAGCAGTACGTC. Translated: CAIGTRVGEQYV.

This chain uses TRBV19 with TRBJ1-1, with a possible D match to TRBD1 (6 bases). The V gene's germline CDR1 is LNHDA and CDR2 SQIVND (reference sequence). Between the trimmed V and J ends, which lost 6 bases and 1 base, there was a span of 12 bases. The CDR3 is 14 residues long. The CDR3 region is CASRNREGNTEAFF. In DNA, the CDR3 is TGTGCCAGTAGAAACAGGGAGGGGAACACTGAAGCTTTCTTT.

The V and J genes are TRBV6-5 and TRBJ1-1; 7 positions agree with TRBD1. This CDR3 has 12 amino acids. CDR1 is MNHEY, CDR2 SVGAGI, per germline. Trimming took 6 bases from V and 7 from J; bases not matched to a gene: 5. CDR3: CASSQRQGEAFF. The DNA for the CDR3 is TGTGCCAGCAGCCAACGACAGGGTGAAGCTTTCTTT.

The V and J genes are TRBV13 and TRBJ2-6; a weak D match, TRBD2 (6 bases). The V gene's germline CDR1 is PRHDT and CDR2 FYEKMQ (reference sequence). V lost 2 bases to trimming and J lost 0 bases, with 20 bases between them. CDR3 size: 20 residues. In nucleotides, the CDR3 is TGTGCCAGCAGCTTACCACCAGGCGGGACGGAATTCTCTGGGGCCAACGTCCTGACTTTC. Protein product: CASSLPPGGTEFSGANVLTF.

The DNA of the CDR3 is TGTGCCAGCAGCCAAAATGACAGGGTCCCTGAAGCTTTCTTT. Translated, it gives CASSQNDRVPEAFF. V is TRBV4-2 and J is TRBJ1-1; 7 bases align to TRBD1. The CDR3 runs to 14 residues. V dropped 2 bases and J dropped 6; count of bases not matched to a gene: 6. The V gene's germline CDR1 is LGHNA and CDR2 YNFKEQ.

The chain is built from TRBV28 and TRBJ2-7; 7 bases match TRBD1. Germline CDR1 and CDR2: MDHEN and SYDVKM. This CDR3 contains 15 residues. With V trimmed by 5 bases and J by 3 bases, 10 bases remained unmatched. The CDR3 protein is CASSPWTGLLYEQYF. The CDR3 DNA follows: TGTGCCAGCAGTCCATGGACAGGTCTTCTCTACGAGCAGTACTTC.

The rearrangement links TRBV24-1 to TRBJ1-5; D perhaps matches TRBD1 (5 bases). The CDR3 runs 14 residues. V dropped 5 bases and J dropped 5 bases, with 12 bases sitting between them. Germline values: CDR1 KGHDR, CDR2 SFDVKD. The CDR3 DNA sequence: TGTGCCACCAGTGTAGCGGGGCAGGATCAGCCCCAGCATTTT. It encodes CATSVAGQDQPQHF.

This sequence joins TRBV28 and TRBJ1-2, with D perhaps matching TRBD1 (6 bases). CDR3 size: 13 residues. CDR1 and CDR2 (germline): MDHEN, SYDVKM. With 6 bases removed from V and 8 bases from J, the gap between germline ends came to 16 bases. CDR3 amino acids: CASRSSTGRGYTF. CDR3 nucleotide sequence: TGTGCCAGCAGGTCTTCTACAGGGCGCGGCTACACCTTC.

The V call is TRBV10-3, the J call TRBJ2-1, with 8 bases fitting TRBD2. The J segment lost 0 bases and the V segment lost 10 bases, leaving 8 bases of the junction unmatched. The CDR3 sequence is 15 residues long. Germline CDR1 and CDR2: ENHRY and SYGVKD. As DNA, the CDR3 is TGTGCCACCTTTAGCGGGGCTAGCTCCTACAATGAGCAGTTCTTC. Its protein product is CATFSGASSYNEQFF.

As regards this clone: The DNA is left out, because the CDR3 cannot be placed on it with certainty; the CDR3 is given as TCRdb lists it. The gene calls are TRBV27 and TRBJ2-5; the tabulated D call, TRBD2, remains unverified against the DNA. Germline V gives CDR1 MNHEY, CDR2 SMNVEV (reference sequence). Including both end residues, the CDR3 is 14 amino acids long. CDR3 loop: CASSSSGGRETQYF.

CDR3 DNA: TGTGCCAGCAGCCCTTCCCTAGCGGGAGACTACAATGAGCAGTTCTTC. Protein sequence: CASSPSLAGDYNEQFF. The V call is TRBV4-2, the J call TRBJ2-1; TRBD2 aligns across 10 bases. J was trimmed by 3 bases and V by 4 bases; bases with no gene match: 6. Germline loops: CDR1 LGHNA, CDR2 YNFKEQ. The CDR3 extends over 16 amino acids.

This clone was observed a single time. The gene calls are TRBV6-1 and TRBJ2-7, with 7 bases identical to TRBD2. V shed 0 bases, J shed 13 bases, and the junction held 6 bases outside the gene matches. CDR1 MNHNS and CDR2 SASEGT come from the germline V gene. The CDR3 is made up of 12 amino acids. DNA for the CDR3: TGTGCCAGCAGTGAAGCAGAGCTAGCGGTCTACGTC. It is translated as CASSEAELAVYV.

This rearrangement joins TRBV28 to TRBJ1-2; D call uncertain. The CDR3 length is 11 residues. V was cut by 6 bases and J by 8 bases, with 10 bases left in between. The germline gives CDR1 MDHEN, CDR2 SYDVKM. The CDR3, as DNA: TGTGCCAGCAGATGGGCCGGCGGCTACACCTTC. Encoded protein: CASRWAGGYTF.

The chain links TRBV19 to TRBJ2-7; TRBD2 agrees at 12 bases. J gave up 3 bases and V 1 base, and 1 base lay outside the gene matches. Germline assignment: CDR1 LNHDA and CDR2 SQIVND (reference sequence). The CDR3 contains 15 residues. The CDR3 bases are TGTGCCAGTAGTATAGGGACTAGCGGGATCTACGAGCAGTACGTC. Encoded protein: CASSIGTSGIYEQYV.